Listed here are 26 T cell receptor beta chains from one sample, sequenced in a study of blood T cells in healthy people across ages. A second PCR, run for roughly 7 to 11 cycles, used a sample-barcoded 5' primer plus a J-beta primer mix. In TCRdb, the 5' RACE reads were re-called with MiXCR into one record per CDR3 protein. The sample yields around 800,000 distinct CDR3 sequences, about 42% seen once. Sequencing was performed on blood. These receptors originate from a man in his 60s in good health.

The chain recombines TRBV3-1 with TRBJ2-7; a weak D match, TRBD1 (5 bases). Germline V lookup: CDR1 LGHDT, CDR2 YNNKEL (reference sequence). Trimming removed 6 bases at V and 2 bases at J, with 14 bases between. The CDR3 runs to 14 residues. The CDR3 DNA sequence: TGTGCCAGCAGTCACGCGGTCAGGGCCTACGAGCAGTACTTC. Translation gives CASSHAVRAYEQYF.

This clonotype was counted between two and nine times. The rearrangement uses TRBV10-3 and TRBJ2-7; D gene uncertain. Germline loops: CDR1 ENHRY, CDR2 SYGVKD. Trimming cost V 8 bases and J 10 bases, with 18 bases left between them. The CDR3 covers 12 residues. The CDR3 DNA reads TGTGCCATCGTCCCCGATACGCTGTCCCAGTACTTC. Translation gives CAIVPDTLSQYF.

The chain recombines TRBV20-1 with TRBJ1-2; D remains ambiguous. The CDR3 runs 11 residues. Germline lookup yields CDR1 DFQATT and CDR2 SNEGSKA (reference sequence). V was trimmed by 5 bases and J by 8 bases, leaving 12 bases between them. The DNA for the CDR3 is TGCAGTGCTCCTTTGGCGGGGGGCTACACCTTC. It specifies CSAPLAGGYTF.

Comments on this clonotype: The junction shows a germline mismatch at one end, possibly a read error. Here the CDR3 reads CAVSEAVGKGTKSYEQYF. CDR3 in DNA: TGTGCCGTCAGCGAAGCCGTTGGGAAGGGGACTAAATCCTACGAGCAGTACTTC. This rearrangement joins TRBV10-3 to TRBJ2-7; TRBD2 aligns across 7 bases. This CDR3 region has 18 residues. Germline assignment: CDR1 ENHRY and CDR2 SYGVKD.

V gene TRBV11-2 combines with J gene TRBJ2-7; 8 bases are a match to TRBD1. V gave up 4 bases and J gave up 3 bases; unmatched junction bases: 8. This CDR3 has 15 residues. Germline V gene data show CDR1 as SGHAT and CDR2 as FQNNGV. CDR3 in DNA: TGTGCCAGCAGCTCCCCCTGGACAGGGCTCTACGAGCAGTACTTC. The encoded protein is CASSSPWTGLYEQYF.

The count of this clonotype is one. The chain joins TRBV5-1 to TRBJ2-2; 9 nucleotides agree with TRBD1. In germline, CDR1 is SGHRS, CDR2 YFSETQ. Trimming cost V 0 bases and J 3 bases; bases outside gene matches: 3. There are 16 residues in the CDR3. CDR3: CASSLVWDRDTGELFF. The CDR3 DNA is TGCGCCAGCAGCTTGGTGTGGGACAGGGACACCGGGGAGCTGTTTTTT. Drawing the rest from reference TRBV5-1 and TRBJ2-2, the complete variable domain is KAGVTQTPRYLIKTRGQQVTLSCSPISGHRSVSWYQQTPGQGLQFLFEYFSETQRNKGNFPGRFSGRQFSNSRSEMNVSTLELGDSALYLCASSLVWDRDTGELFFGEGSRLTVL.

The chain uses TRBV5-1 and TRBJ2-3; possibly TRBD2 for D (6 bases). V was clipped by 3 bases and J by 5 bases, with 16 bases between them. Germline CDR1 reads SGHRS; CDR2 reads YFSETQ. The CDR3 totals 15 residues. Written as DNA, the CDR3 is TGCGCCAGCAGCTCTGGACTAAACGAAATAGATACGCAGTATTTT. It encodes CASSSGLNEIDTQYF.

This clonotype appeared a few times. The V gene is TRBV9, the J gene TRBJ2-5, with a weak D call TRBD2 (6 bases). The J call could be wrong; TRBJ2-7 is a better fit for the DNA end. Germline values: CDR1 SGDLS, CDR2 YYNGEE. CDR3 size: 15 residues. The chain's CDR3 is CASSRGTGRDYEQYF. In DNA, the CDR3 is TGTGCCAGCAGCAGAGGGACTGGTAGAGACTACGAGCAGTACTTC.

The chain uses TRBV4-3 and TRBJ2-1; 10 nucleotides match TRBD2. The germline V gene encodes CDR1 LGHNA and CDR2 YSLEER. The CDR3 runs to 16 residues. With V trimmed by 0 bases and J by 12 bases, 11 bases remained unmatched. In nucleotides, the CDR3 is TGCGCCAGCAGCCAAGATCGGGCTAGCGGGGGCCTTGGGCAGTTCTTC. Translating it yields CASSQDRASGGLGQFF.

This sequence joins TRBV6-2 or TRBV6-3 and TRBJ2-1; D uncertain. The CDR3 has 15 amino acids. In germline, CDR1 is MNHEY, CDR2 SVGEGT. Trimming took off 5 bases at V and 4 bases at J, with 15 bases between the two ends. In DNA, the CDR3 is TGTGCCAGCAGTAGATGGGATCGTCAATACAATGAGCAGTTCTTC. This encodes CASSRWDRQYNEQFF.

The chain's CDR3 is CASRGRGRGKAFF. CDR3 DNA sequence: TGTGCCAGCAGGGGGAGGGGACGTGGCAAAGCTTTCTTT. J is TRBJ1-1 and V is TRBV2, with D perhaps TRBD1 (5 bases). The CDR3 runs 13 residues. CDR1 is SNHLY, CDR2 FYNNEI, per germline. V was cut by 6 bases and J by 9 bases, with 17 bases left in between.

This clonotype was seen only a few times. The V gene is TRBV14, the J gene TRBJ1-1; a possible D gene is TRBD1 (5 bases). The CDR3 contains 13 residues. Trimming removed 0 bases at V and 10 bases at J, with 12 bases between. CDR1 and CDR2 from the germline V gene are SGHDN and FVKESK. Here the CDR3 DNA reads TGTGCCAGCAGCCAAGACGCAGGGAGGGGAGCTTTCTTT. Protein: CASSQDAGRGAFF.

This clonotype was seen a few times. The genes are TRBV7-6 and TRBJ1-4, with 7 positions matching TRBD1. The CDR3 runs to 14 residues. The trim removed 5 bases at V and 7 bases at J, leaving 7 bases unmatched. Germline V gene sequence: CDR1 SGHVS, CDR2 FNYEAQ. The DNA of the CDR3 is TGTGCCAGCAGCCACTTGGGACAGACTGAAAAACTGTTTTTT. The encoded protein is CASSHLGQTEKLFF. The full variable domain, its missing parts supplied by reference TRBV7-6 and TRBJ1-4, is GAGVSQSPRYKVTKRGQDVALRCDPISGHVSLYWYRQALGQGPEFLTYFNYEAQQDKSGLPNDRFSAERPEGSISTLTIQRTEQRDSAMYRCASSHLGQTEKLFFGSGTQLSVL.

This clonotype was observed many times. This sequence joins TRBV7-6 and TRBJ2-3; the match to TRBD1 covers 7 bases. The CDR3 spans 15 residues. CDR1 and CDR2 (germline): SGHVS, FNYEAQ. Trimming took 2 bases from V and 4 from J; bases not matched to a gene: 6. The CDR3 sequence: CASSLRRGSPDTQYF. The DNA of the CDR3 is TGTGCCAGCAGCTTACGCAGGGGGTCCCCAGATACGCAGTATTTT.

This clonotype has more than one count but fewer than ten. The genes are TRBV4-3 and TRBJ2-5; D is undetermined. This CDR3 has 13 amino acids. V was shortened by 3 bases and J by 5 bases, with 10 bases between the two germline ends. Germline values: CDR1 LGHNA, CDR2 YSLEER. CDR3 sequence reads: CASSHEVVETQYF. As DNA, the CDR3 is TGCGCCAGCAGCCATGAAGTAGTGGAGACCCAGTACTTC.

This clonotype was observed a handful of times. V is TRBV9 and J is TRBJ2-3, with D tentatively TRBD1 or TRBD2 (5 bases each). Looked up from germline, CDR1 is SGDLS and CDR2 is YYNGEE. V was shortened by 7 bases and J by 3 bases, with 18 bases between the two germline ends. The CDR3 totals 15 residues. Written as DNA, the CDR3 is TGTGCCAGCTCCCTTCAGGGAGAGGAGACAGATACGCAGTATTTT. This sequence encodes CASSLQGEETDTQYF.

This clonotype appeared many times. This rearrangement joins TRBV29-1 to TRBJ2-7; a possible D gene is TRBD2 (6 bases). Trimming cost V 6 bases and J 3 bases, with 18 bases left between them. CDR1 SQVTM and CDR2 ANQGSEA come from the germline V gene. CDR3 length equals 14 residues. The CDR3 DNA sequence: TGCAGCGTCGCGGGACTCCCTTTTCACTACGAGCAGTACTTC. It codes for CSVAGLPFHYEQYF.

This clonotype occurred a few times. V gene TRBV29-1 combines with J gene TRBJ2-7; 8 nucleotides line up with TRBD1. After removal of 6 bases from V and 5 bases from J, the junction contained 9 bases not matched to a gene. Germline CDR1 SQVTM, CDR2 ANQGSEA. This CDR3 has 13 residues. In DNA form, the CDR3 reads TGCAGCGTCCCCGGACAGGGAAGGAACGAGCAGTACTTC. Amino acids: CSVPGQGRNEQYF.

This clonotype was seen more than once but under ten times. This rearrangement joins TRBV28 to TRBJ2-7; D unresolved. The CDR3 sequence is 15 residues long. Per the germline V gene, CDR1 is MDHEN and CDR2 is SYDVKM. V dropped 1 base and J dropped 3 bases, with 13 bases sitting between them. The CDR3 DNA reads TGTGCCAGCAGTTTATACCTCTCGGTGGGCTACGAGCAGTACTTC. Its translation is CASSLYLSVGYEQYF.

This clonotype was seen only a few times. V is TRBV20-1 and J is TRBJ1-6; TRBD1 might be the D (6 bases). Germline assignment: CDR1 DFQATT and CDR2 SNEGSKA (reference sequence). The CDR3 sequence is 14 residues long. V shed 6 bases and J shed 9 bases, with 18 bases lying between them. This CDR3 reads CSASSGTQFSPLHF. The CDR3 DNA reads as TGCAGTGCCTCATCCGGGACACAATTTTCACCCCTCCACTTT.

This clonotype was seen only a few times. The chain carries TRBV10-3 and TRBJ2-3; possibly TRBD1 for D (5 bases). Germline V gives CDR1 ENHRY, CDR2 SYGVKD. V was clipped by 10 bases and J by 4 bases, with 12 bases between them. This CDR3 comprises 12 residues. CDR3 sequence reads: CASTAGPDTQYF. CDR3 sequence (DNA): TGTGCCAGCACAGCAGGGCCAGATACGCAGTATTTT.

The sample holds a few counts of this clonotype. This rearrangement joins TRBV5-1 to TRBJ1-6; D gene uncertain. This CDR3 has 15 residues. Trimming cost V 2 bases and J 8 bases, with 14 bases left between them. The germline V gene encodes CDR1 SGHRS and CDR2 YFSETQ. In DNA form, the CDR3 reads TGCGCCAGCAGCTTCCCGAATGTGGCTGATTCACCCCTCCACTTT. This gives the protein CASSFPNVADSPLHF.

V usage is TRBV30 and J usage is TRBJ2-5; the D gene is possibly TRBD1 (6 bases). In germline, CDR1 is GTSNPN, CDR2 SVGIG (reference sequence). Trimming took off 1 base at V and 1 base at J, with 13 bases between the two ends. The CDR3 is made up of 15 amino acids. CDR3 sequence reads: CAWSEGHRVQETQYF. The CDR3 DNA reads TGTGCCTGGAGTGAGGGGCACAGGGTCCAAGAGACCCAGTACTTC.

This clonotype was seen a handful of times. The rearrangement links TRBV6-1 to TRBJ2-5, with D perhaps matching TRBD1 (5 bases). Trimming pared 5 bases from V and 1 base from J, leaving 11 bases between. The CDR3 contains 14 residues. Germline loops: CDR1 MNHNS, CDR2 SASEGT. CDR3 sequence: CASSWGSIQETQYF. The CDR3 DNA follows: TGTGCCAGCAGTTGGGGCAGCATCCAAGAGACCCAGTACTTC.

This clonotype was found once. This sequence joins TRBV11-2 and TRBJ1-6; D is uncertain. Germline CDR1 reads SGHAT; CDR2 reads FQNNGV. Trimming shortened V by 5 bases and J by 15 bases, and 17 bases separated the two germline ends. The CDR3 spans 13 residues. This CDR3 reads CASSPSGMALLHF. The DNA for the CDR3 is TGTGCCAGCAGCCCGTCGGGTATGGCACTCCTCCACTTT.

This clonotype was picked up a small number of times. The CDR3 region has the DNA TGTGCCAGCAGCCTTCACCGACTAGTCCAAGAGACCCAGTACTTC. This gives the protein CASSLHRLVQETQYF. This chain connects TRBV7-2 to TRBJ2-5; the D gene is possibly TRBD2 (6 bases). The V gene's germline CDR1 is SGHTA and CDR2 FQGNSA. There are 15 residues in the CDR3. V gave up 5 bases and J gave up 1 base, with 14 bases separating them.